These T cell receptor beta chains were read from a single sample in a study of T cell changes during pregnancy in multiple sclerosis. Repertoires were generated with immunoSEQ multiplex PCR, while TCRdb's copy carries only in-frame clones and drops some. The repertoire holds over 50,000 clones, with just under 90% as singletons. This specimen was peripheral blood, taken in the first trimester of pregnancy. The receptors derive from a female donor in good health, enrolled as a control in a pregnancy study. CDR3s include the opening cysteine and the closing phenylalanine or tryptophan. Fields, in order: clone size, V gene, D gene, J gene, CDR3 protein, CDR3 DNA. The D gene is left open where the match is weak. Rows may omit the clone size; those that give it use once, few, many or a size class.

.	TRBV7-2	TRBD2	TRBJ2-1	CASSLVILGTSGGDEQFF	TGTGCCAGCAGCTTAGTCATCTTAGGGACTAGCGGGGGGGATGAGCAGTTCTTC
.	TRBV4-3	.	TRBJ2-2	CASSQDLQSGELFF	TGCGCCAGCAGCCAAGATTTGCAGTCCGGGGAGCTGTTTTTT
.	TRBV2	TRBD1	TRBJ1-1	CASSVDFGQGNTEAFF	TGTGCCAGCAGTGTCGACTTTGGACAGGGGAACACTGAAGCTTTCTTT
.	TRBV11-3	.	TRBJ2-6	CASSLRRGTGANVLTF	TGTGCCAGCAGCTTAAGAAGAGGGACTGGGGCCAACGTCCTGACTTTC
.	TRBV7-8	TRBD1	TRBJ2-1	CASSWGQGMSNEQFF	TGTGCCAGCAGCTGGGGACAGGGAATGTCAAATGAGCAGTTCTTC
.	TRBV4-1	TRBD2	TRBJ2-3	CASSQGTSGGTADTQYF	TGCGCCAGCAGCCAGGGGACTAGCGGGGGCACAGCAGATACGCAGTATTTT
once	TRBV6-1	.	TRBJ1-2	CASSERGPLEGTNYGYTF	TGTGCCAGCAGTGAAAGGGGCCCGTTGGAGGGGACTAACTATGGCTACACCTTC
.	TRBV6-5	.	TRBJ2-3	CASRRGMTDTQYF	TGTGCCAGCAGGAGGGGGATGACAGATACGCAGTATTTT
.	TRBV7-9	.	TRBJ1-2	CASSEGLMGYTF	TGTGCCAGCAGCGAGGGTCTGATGGGCTACACCTTC
.	TRBV6-6	.	TRBJ2-1	CASSYPEGGNEQFF	TGTGCCAGCAGTTATCCGGAAGGGGGCAATGAGCAGTTCTTC
.	TRBV30	TRBD1	TRBJ1-1	CAWSHDRVNPEAFF	TGTGCCTGGAGTCACGACAGGGTGAACCCTGAAGCTTTCTTT
many	TRBV6-1	TRBD1	TRBJ2-6	CASSGTGGSGANVLTF	TGTGCCAGCAGTGGGACAGGGGGCTCTGGGGCCAACGTCCTGACTTTC
.	TRBV9	.	TRBJ2-1	CASSVGGSNNEQFF	TGTGCCAGCAGCGTAGGAGGGTCCAACAATGAGCAGTTCTTC
.	TRBV6-1	TRBD2	TRBJ2-3	CASSEIGLAFPDTQYF	TGTGCCAGCAGTGAAATTGGACTAGCTTTCCCAGATACGCAGTATTTT
once	TRBV5-1	.	TRBJ2-2	CASSLSGANTGELFF	TGCGCCAGCAGCTTATCAGGGGCCAACACCGGGGAGCTGTTTTTT
.	TRBV5-1	TRBD1	TRBJ1-2	CASSSHGSTGSHGYTF	TGCGCCAGCAGCTCCCATGGTTCGACAGGGTCCCATGGCTACACCTTC
.	TRBV6-6	.	TRBJ1-5	CATDPRRPGGNQPQHF	TGTGCCACCGACCCCCGTCGCCCCGGCGGGAATCAGCCCCAGCATTTT
.	TRBV9	.	TRBJ1-4	CASSVASGRGVEKLFF	TGTGCCAGCAGCGTAGCTTCCGGCAGGGGCGTTGAAAAACTGTTTTTT
.	TRBV27	.	TRBJ1-4	CASSLGQRINEKLFF	TGTGCCAGCAGTTTAGGACAGAGAATCAATGAAAAACTGTTTTTT
.	TRBV2	TRBD1	TRBJ2-3	CASLGQSTDTQYF	TGTGCCAGTTTGGGACAGAGCACAGATACGCAGTATTTT
once	TRBV6-5	TRBD1	TRBJ1-6	CASSRQGNSPLHF	TGTGCCAGCAGCCGACAGGGTAATTCACCCCTCCACTTT
once	TRBV5-4	TRBD1	TRBJ1-1	CASSPSTGQLGTEAFF	TGTGCCAGCAGCCCGTCGACAGGGCAGTTGGGGACTGAAGCTTTCTTT
.	TRBV5-6	.	TRBJ2-7	CASSLGRATYEQYF	TGTGCCAGCAGCTTGGGCAGGGCCACCTACGAGCAGTACTTC
.	TRBV5-1	TRBD1	TRBJ2-7	CASSFSTGDSEQYF	TGCGCCAGCAGCTTCTCGACAGGGGACAGCGAGCAGTACTTC
.	TRBV14	TRBD2	TRBJ2-7	CASRRGGGSYEQYF	TGTGCCAGCAGACGCGGGGGGGGCTCCTACGAGCAGTACTTC
.	TRBV5-6	.	TRBJ1-3	CASSLPGVISGNTIYF	TGTGCCAGCAGCTTGCCAGGGGTAATCTCTGGAAACACCATATATTTT
.	TRBV7-3	.	TRBJ2-2	CASTLGQGRTGELFF	TGTGCCAGCACCCTAGGGCAGGGGCGGACCGGGGAGCTGTTTTTT
.	TRBV4-1	TRBD1	TRBJ1-2	CASSLLTGSEARGYTF	TGCGCCAGCAGCCTCTTGACAGGGTCGGAGGCGAGGGGCTACACCTTC
.	TRBV15	.	TRBJ2-2	CATSRRTDTGELFF	TGTGCCACCAGCAGACGCACAGACACCGGGGAGCTGTTTTTT
once	TRBV30	TRBD2	TRBJ2-1	CAWSVSRGGEFF	TGTGCCTGGAGTGTAAGTCGGGGGGGGGAGTTCTTC
.	TRBV15	.	TRBJ1-1	CATSIKQGTEAFF	TGTGCCACCAGCATTAAACAGGGTACTGAAGCTTTCTTT
.	TRBV5-1	.	TRBJ1-2	CASSLGDTNYGYTF	TGCGCCAGCAGCTTGGGGGACACTAACTATGGCTACACCTTC
.	TRBV27	TRBD1	TRBJ2-7	CASSPPRQGTYEQYF	TGTGCCAGCAGCCCCCCCCGACAGGGAACCTACGAGCAGTACTTC
.	TRBV7-9	.	TRBJ1-2	CASTLLVGTPSKGYTF	TGTGCCAGCACCCTTCTAGTCGGGACTCCCAGTAAGGGCTACACCTTC
.	TRBV7-6	.	TRBJ1-3	CASSLQGNSGNTIYF	TGTGCCAGCAGCCTACAGGGAAACAGTGGAAACACCATATATTTT
.	TRBV27	.	TRBJ1-2	CASSSAPHRDGYTF	TGTGCCAGCAGTTCCGCCCCCCACAGGGATGGCTACACCTTC
.	TRBV6-5	.	TRBJ1-1	CASKQTGLNTEAFF	TGTGCCAGCAAACAAACAGGGCTGAACACTGAAGCTTTCTTT